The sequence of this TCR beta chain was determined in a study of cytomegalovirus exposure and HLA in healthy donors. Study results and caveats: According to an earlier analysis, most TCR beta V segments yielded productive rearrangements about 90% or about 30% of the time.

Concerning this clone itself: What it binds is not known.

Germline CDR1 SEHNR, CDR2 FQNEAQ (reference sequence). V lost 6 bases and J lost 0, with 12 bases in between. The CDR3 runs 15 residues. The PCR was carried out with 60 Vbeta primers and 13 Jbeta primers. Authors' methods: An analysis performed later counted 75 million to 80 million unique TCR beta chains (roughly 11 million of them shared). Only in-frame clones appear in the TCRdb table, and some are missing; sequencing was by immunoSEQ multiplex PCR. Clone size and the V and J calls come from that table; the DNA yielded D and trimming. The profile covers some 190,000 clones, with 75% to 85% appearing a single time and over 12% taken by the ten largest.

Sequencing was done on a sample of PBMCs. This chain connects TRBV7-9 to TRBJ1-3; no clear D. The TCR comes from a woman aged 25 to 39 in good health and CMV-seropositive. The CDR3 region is CASSSTARSGNTIYF. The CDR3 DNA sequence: TGTGCCAGCAGTTCTACAGCTCGCTCTGGAAACACCATATATTTT.